Sequencing of this TCR beta chain was carried out in a study of breast tumors, draining lymph nodes, adjacent tissues. Findings of the study overall: Luminal-like breast cancer showed significantly greater tumor-nontumor repertoire similarity than basal-like breast cancer did. That most tumor T cells come from lymph nodes remained unproven. Compared with lymph nodes, tumors were less diverse; compared with nontumor tissue, more.

On this clonotype: What it binds is not known.

One entry per CDR3 protein, called by TCRdb with MiXCR from the multiplex PCR reads. The sample consists of around 9,100 distinct CDR3 sequences, roughly 41% of them appearing once. The V end lost 10 bases, the J end lost 7 bases, and 14 bases lay between the germline ends. The CDR3 runs 12 residues. Per the germline V gene, CDR1 is ENHRY and CDR2 is SYGVKD. V gene TRBV10-3 combines with J gene TRBJ2-1, with D tentatively TRBD2 (6 bases). The sequence was obtained from a female donor with breast cancer. Some clones in this sample may be carry-over from other donors' samples. Sequencing used tumor-adjacent breast tissue. CDR3 sequence: CATGTAGNEQFF. The CDR3 nucleotides read TGTGCCACCGGGACGGCGGGGAATGAGCAGTTCTTC.